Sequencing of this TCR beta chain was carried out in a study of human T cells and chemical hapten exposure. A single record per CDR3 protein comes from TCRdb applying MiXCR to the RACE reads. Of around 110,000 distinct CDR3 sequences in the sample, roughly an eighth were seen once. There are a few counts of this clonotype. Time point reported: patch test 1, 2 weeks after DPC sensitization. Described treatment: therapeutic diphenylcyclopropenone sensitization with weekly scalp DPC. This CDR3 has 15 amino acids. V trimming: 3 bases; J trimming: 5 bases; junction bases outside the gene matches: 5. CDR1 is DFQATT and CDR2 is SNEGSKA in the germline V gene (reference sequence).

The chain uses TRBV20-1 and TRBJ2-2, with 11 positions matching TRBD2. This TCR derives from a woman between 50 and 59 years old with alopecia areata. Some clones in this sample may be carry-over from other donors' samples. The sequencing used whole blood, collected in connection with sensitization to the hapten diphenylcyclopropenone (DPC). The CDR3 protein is CSASRGLAATGELFF. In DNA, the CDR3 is TGCAGTGCTAGCCGGGGACTAGCGGCGACCGGGGAGCTGTTTTTT.